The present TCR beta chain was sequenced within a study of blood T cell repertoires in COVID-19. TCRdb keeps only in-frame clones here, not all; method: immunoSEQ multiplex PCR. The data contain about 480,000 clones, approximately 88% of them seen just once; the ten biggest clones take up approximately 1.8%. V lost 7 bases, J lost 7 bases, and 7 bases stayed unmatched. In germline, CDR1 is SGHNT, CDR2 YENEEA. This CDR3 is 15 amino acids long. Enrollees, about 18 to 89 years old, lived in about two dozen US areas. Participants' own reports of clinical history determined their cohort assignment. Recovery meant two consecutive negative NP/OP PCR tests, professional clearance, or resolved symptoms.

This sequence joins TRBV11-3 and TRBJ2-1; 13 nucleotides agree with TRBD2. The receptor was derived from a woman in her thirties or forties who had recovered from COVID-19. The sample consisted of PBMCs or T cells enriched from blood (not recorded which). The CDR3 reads CASTLLAGGLNEQFF. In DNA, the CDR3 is TGTGCCAGCACCCTACTAGCGGGAGGGTTGAATGAGCAGTTCTTC.